The T cell receptor beta chain described here comes from a study of blood T cell repertoires in COVID-19. CDR3 size: 14 residues. In germline, CDR1 is MRHNA, CDR2 SNTAGT. The V end was cut by 7 bases, the J end by 1 base, with 13 bases between. The method was immunoSEQ multiplex PCR; TCRdb's version includes in-frame clones alone and lacks a portion of them. The data contain tens of thousands of clones, about 83% of them singletons. The V call is TRBV6-4, the J call TRBJ1-1; D call uncertain. The sequence was obtained from a woman over 75 with acute or convalescent COVID-19. The sample comprised peripheral blood. The CDR3: CASIERKANTEAFF. As DNA, the CDR3 is TGTGCCAGCATCGAGCGGAAAGCGAACACTGAAGCTTTCTTT.